Below, 26 T cell receptor beta chains from the same sample are listed, as sequenced in a study of blood T cell repertoires in COVID-19. Data came from immunoSEQ multiplex PCR; TCRdb stores just in-frame clones and leaves some out. The sample holds about 250,000 clones; about 83% are singletons and the top ten take around 5.2%. Material for sequencing was peripheral blood. The receptors here all came from a human donor in a cohort sampled during active COVID-19.

This rearrangement joins TRBV6-1 to TRBJ2-2; 10 positions match TRBD2. The V gene's germline CDR1 is MNHNS and CDR2 SASEGT. There are 18 residues in the CDR3. Trimming took 2 bases from V and 2 from J; bases not matched to a gene: 8. Written as DNA, the CDR3 is TGTGCCAGCAGTGAAAGCTATAGGACTAGCGGTAACACCGGGGAGCTGTTTTTT. Its translation is CASSESYRTSGNTGELFF.

The gene calls are TRBV29-1 and TRBJ2-1; 10 bases align to TRBD2. This CDR3 has 13 amino acids. The V gene end was trimmed by 3 bases and the J gene end by 4 bases; junction bases not matched to a gene: 0. Germline lookup yields CDR1 SQVTM and CDR2 ANQGSEA. CDR3 sequence reads: CSVEGLAYNEQFF. CDR3 bases: TGCAGCGTTGAGGGACTAGCGTACAATGAGCAGTTCTTC.

The sample holds one count of this clone. The chain links TRBV5-1 to TRBJ2-7; D might be TRBD2 (6 bases). Germline V gene sequence: CDR1 SGHRS, CDR2 YFSETQ. Trimming pared 4 bases from V and 4 bases from J, leaving 18 bases between. This CDR3 has 15 residues. CDR3 amino acids: CASSLGLGGIYEQYF. CDR3 bases: TGCGCCAGCAGCCTGGGACTTGGAGGTATTTACGAGCAGTACTTC.

The chain couples TRBV5-4 to TRBJ2-3, with D possibly being TRBD2 (7 bases). The CDR3 is 14 amino acids. Germline V gene data show CDR1 as SGHNT and CDR2 as YYREEE (reference sequence). V lost 5 bases, J lost 4 bases, and 14 bases lay in between. The CDR3, as DNA: TGTGCCAGCAGAGGGGGGGCAGGACCAGATACGCAGTATTTT. Its protein is CASRGGAGPDTQYF.

This clone was recorded a few times. J is TRBJ1-1 and V is TRBV9, with 7 bases identical to TRBD1. This CDR3 is 14 amino acids long. V lost 0 bases to trimming and J lost 4 bases; unmatched junction nucleotides: 3. Germline V gene data show CDR1 as SGDLS and CDR2 as YYNGEE. The CDR3 bases are TGTGCCAGCAGCGTAGGTTCAGGGGGCACTGAAGCTTTCTTT. Translation: CASSVGSGGTEAFF. The variable domain in full, completed from reference TRBV9 and TRBJ1-1, reads DSGVTQTPKHLITATGQRVTLRCSPRSGDLSVYWYQQSLDQGLQFLIQYYNGEERAKGNILERFSAQQFPDLHSELNLSSLELGDSALYFCASSVGSGGTEAFFGQGTRLTVV.

This chain joins TRBV28 and TRBJ2-5; 7 nucleotides align to TRBD1. V was clipped by 5 bases and J by 5 bases; unmatched bases: 11. Germline lookup yields CDR1 MDHEN and CDR2 SYDVKM. The CDR3 is made up of 15 amino acids. CDR3 nucleotide sequence: TGTGCCAGCAGTACCTTACAGGGGAGCGGCGAGACCCAGTACTTC. Protein product: CASSTLQGSGETQYF. Using reference TRBV28 and TRBJ2-5 for the parts outside the CDR3, the full variable domain is DVKVTQSSRYLVKRTGEKVFLECVQDMDHENMFWYRQDPGLGLRLIYFSYDVKMKEKGDIPEGYSVSREKKERFSLILESASTNQTSMYLCASSTLQGSGETQYFGPGTRLLVL.

The rearrangement uses TRBV9 and TRBJ2-4; TRBD1 agrees at 11 bases. CDR1 SGDLS and CDR2 YYNGEE come from the germline V gene. J was trimmed by 9 bases and V by 3 bases; bases with no gene match: 11. CDR3 length: 16 amino acids. The CDR3 here is CASSAHPGTGGVIQYF. CDR3 bases: TGTGCCAGCAGCGCCCACCCCGGGACAGGGGGGGTCATTCAGTACTTC. Complete variable domain (other parts from reference TRBV9 and TRBJ2-4): DSGVTQTPKHLITATGQRVTLRCSPRSGDLSVYWYQQSLDQGLQFLIQYYNGEERAKGNILERFSAQQFPDLHSELNLSSLELGDSALYFCASSAHPGTGGVIQYFGAGTRLSVL.

The V and J genes are TRBV5-4 and TRBJ1-1; TRBD1 might be the D (5 bases). The V end was cut by 1 base, the J end by 11 bases, with 12 bases between. The CDR3 is made up of 12 amino acids. Germline-derived CDR1 and CDR2 are SGHNT and YYREEE (reference sequence). The CDR3 DNA is TGTGCCAGCAGCTTGCAGGGTACCCAGGCTTTCTTT. Translation: CASSLQGTQAFF.

V usage is TRBV10-3 and J usage is TRBJ2-3; 7 positions agree with TRBD2. This CDR3 is built from 12 residues. In germline, CDR1 is ENHRY, CDR2 SYGVKD. Losses at the gene ends were 10 bases for V and 2 bases for J; bases not matched to a gene: 3. The CDR3 region is CASRGDTDTQYF. The CDR3 DNA is TGTGCCAGCCGGGGGGACACAGATACGCAGTATTTT.

V is TRBV14 and J is TRBJ1-1; D not certain. Germline V CDR1 and CDR2: SGHDN, FVKESK. Trimming took off 4 bases at V and 3 bases at J, with 9 bases between the two ends. The CDR3 runs to 13 residues. CDR3 DNA: TGTGCCAGCAGCCTCAAACGGGACACTGAAGCTTTCTTT. It specifies CASSLKRDTEAFF. Using reference TRBV14 and TRBJ1-1 for the parts outside the CDR3, the full variable domain is EAGVTQFPSHSVIEKGQTVTLRCDPISGHDNLYWYRRVMGKEIKFLLHFVKESKQDESGMPNNRFLAERTGGTYSTLKVQPAELEDSGVYFCASSLKRDTEAFFGQGTRLTVV.

The rearrangement joins TRBV28 to TRBJ1-1; D is perhaps TRBD1 (5 bases). Trimming removed 4 bases at V and 1 base at J, with 7 bases between. The CDR3 covers 13 residues. Per the germline V gene, CDR1 is MDHEN and CDR2 is SYDVKM. The CDR3 nucleotides are TGTGCCAGCAGTTGGGGGGAGAACACTGAAGCTTTCTTT. Residues: CASSWGENTEAFF.

The chain is built from TRBV5-4 and TRBJ2-2, with 12 bases aligning to TRBD2. The V gene end was trimmed by 0 bases and the J gene end by 5 bases; junction bases not matched to a gene: 5. This CDR3 is 17 amino acids long. Germline-derived CDR1 and CDR2 are SGHNT and YYREEE (reference sequence). The CDR3, as DNA: TGTGCCAGCAGCTTGGCTAGCGGGGGGGCGCAAACCGGGGAGCTGTTTTTT. As protein: CASSLASGGAQTGELFF.

The gene calls are TRBV6-5 and TRBJ1-4; 7 nucleotides agree with TRBD1. V lost 0 bases and J lost 8; bases outside the gene matches: 6. The CDR3 spans 15 residues. Per the germline V gene, CDR1 is MNHEY and CDR2 is SVGAGI. The CDR3 coding sequence is TGTGCCAGCAGTTACTCCGGGACAGATCCGGAAAAACTGTTTTTT. It codes for CASSYSGTDPEKLFF.

The gene calls are TRBV5-4 and TRBJ2-1, with TRBD1 matching 7 bases. Germline trimming cut 3 bases from V and 4 bases from J; bases unmatched to any gene: 1. The CDR3 sequence is 13 residues long. The germline gives CDR1 SGHNT, CDR2 YYREEE (reference sequence). The CDR3 loop is CASSSGQYNEQFF. Here the CDR3 DNA reads TGTGCCAGCAGCTCGGGACAGTACAATGAGCAGTTCTTC.

The rearrangement uses TRBV14 and TRBJ2-3; D is unclear. From germline, CDR1 is SGHDN and CDR2 FVKESK. This CDR3 contains 14 residues. Trimming pared 3 bases from V and 6 bases from J, leaving 13 bases between. CDR3 sequence (DNA): TGTGCCAGCAGCCACTTGCGATCTATGGATACGCAGTATTTT. Translated, it gives CASSHLRSMDTQYF. The variable domain in full, completed from reference TRBV14 and TRBJ2-3, reads EAGVTQFPSHSVIEKGQTVTLRCDPISGHDNLYWYRRVMGKEIKFLLHFVKESKQDESGMPNNRFLAERTGGTYSTLKVQPAELEDSGVYFCASSHLRSMDTQYFGPGTRLTVL.

This chain connects TRBV7-9 to TRBJ2-1; 11 bases match TRBD2. CDR1 and CDR2 (germline): SEHNR, FQNEAQ (reference sequence). The CDR3 is made up of 17 amino acids. The trim removed 5 bases at V and 2 bases at J, leaving 8 bases unmatched. CDR3 in amino acids: CASSTRLAGSAYNEQFF. The CDR3 DNA sequence: TGTGCCAGCAGCACCCGACTAGCGGGAAGTGCCTACAATGAGCAGTTCTTC. Full variable domain (outside the CDR3, taken from reference TRBV7-9 and TRBJ2-1): DTGVSQNPRHKITKRGQNVTFRCDPISEHNRLYWYRQTLGQGPEFLTYFQNEAQLEKSRLLSDRFSAERPKGSFSTLEIQRTEQGDSAMYLCASSTRLAGSAYNEQFFGPGTRLTVL.

The chain has TRBV6-5 and TRBJ2-7; 9 bases are a match to TRBD2. The CDR3 length is 14 residues. Germline V CDR1 and CDR2: MNHEY, SVGAGI. J lost 6 bases, V lost 4 bases, and 7 bases had no gene match. Written as DNA, the CDR3 is TGTGCCAGCAGTTTATTAGCGGGAGTAGCCGAGCAGTACTTC. This codes for CASSLLAGVAEQYF.

V is TRBV9 and J is TRBJ2-5; TRBD2 agrees at 8 bases. J lost 3 bases, V lost 4 bases, and 8 bases had no gene match. Germline V gene data show CDR1 as SGDLS and CDR2 as YYNGEE. This CDR3 contains 15 residues. CDR3 residues: CASSSTPLAEETQYF. The DNA for the CDR3 is TGTGCCAGCAGCTCAACTCCACTAGCGGAAGAGACCCAGTACTTC.

The V call is TRBV19, the J call TRBJ2-2; a possible D gene is TRBD2 (6 bases). The germline gives CDR1 LNHDA, CDR2 SQIVND (reference sequence). This CDR3 comprises 17 residues. With 1 base removed from V and 4 bases from J, the gap between germline ends came to 16 bases. This CDR3 is CASSIAAPTSPTGELFF. DNA of the CDR3: TGTGCCAGTAGTATAGCCGCCCCGACTAGTCCCACCGGGGAGCTGTTTTTT.

The chain joins TRBV6-6 to TRBJ2-5; TRBD2 matches 7 bases. The V gene's germline CDR1 is MNHNY and CDR2 SVGAGI (reference sequence). V lost 6 bases, J lost 5 bases, and 12 bases stayed unmatched. The CDR3 is 15 residues long. CDR3 region: CASSSNLAARETQYF. CDR3 nucleotides: TGTGCCAGCAGCTCCAACCTAGCGGCGAGGGAGACCCAGTACTTC.

This sequence joins TRBV27 and TRBJ2-5; 11 bases are shared with TRBD2. CDR1 is MNHEY and CDR2 is SMNVEV in the germline V gene (reference sequence). This CDR3 is 13 amino acids long. The V and J ends lost 7 bases and 4 bases, in that order; junction bases with no gene match: 2. CDR3 DNA sequence: TGTGCCAGCACCACTAGCGGGAGAGAGACCCAGTACTTC. This encodes CASTTSGRETQYF.

The rearrangement uses TRBV29-1 and TRBJ2-3; TRBD2 aligns across 14 bases. CDR1 is SQVTM, CDR2 ANQGSEA, per germline. CDR3 length: 16 amino acids. V lost 6 bases, J lost 2 bases, and 7 bases stayed unmatched. The CDR3 bases are TGCAGCGTGTCGGCGGGACTAGCGGGGGCCACAGATACGCAGTATTTT. It translates to CSVSAGLAGATDTQYF.

A remark on this clone: Germline is not matched at one junction end, which may reflect a read error. The gene calls are TRBV7-7 and TRBJ2-7; 10 nucleotides match TRBD1. The CDR3 is made up of 14 amino acids. Germline CDR1 reads SSHAT; CDR2 reads FNYEAQ (reference sequence). The CDR3 reads CASSLGQGVYEQYF. In DNA form, the CDR3 reads TGTGCTAGCAGCTTAGGACAGGGGGTGTACGAGCAGTACTTC. The full variable domain, rest sourced from reference TRBV7-7 and TRBJ2-7, is GAGVSQSPRYKVTKRGQDVTLRCDPISSHATLYWYQQALGQGPEFLTYFNYEAQPDKSGLPSDRFSAERPEGSISTLTIQRTEQRDSAMYRCASSLGQGVYEQYFGPGTRLTVT.

The chain employs TRBV5-7 and TRBJ1-5; 8 positions match TRBD1. TRBV5-7 is identified as an open reading frame with a role that is uncertain. The CDR3 spans 14 residues. Unmatched junction bases numbered 1, after V lost 0 bases and J lost 5 bases. The CDR3 sequence is CASSLADRDQPQHF. In DNA form, the CDR3 reads TGTGCCAGCAGCTTGGCGGACAGGGATCAGCCCCAGCATTTT.

V usage is TRBV7-9 and J usage is TRBJ1-1; no clear D. V was cut by 5 bases and J by 0 bases, with 10 bases left in between. The CDR3 contains 14 residues. The germline V gene encodes CDR1 SEHNR and CDR2 FQNEAQ (reference sequence). The CDR3 region is CASSQEVMNTEAFF. DNA of the CDR3: TGTGCCAGCAGCCAAGAGGTTATGAACACTGAAGCTTTCTTT.

The J gene is TRBJ1-2, the V gene TRBV6-4; D unresolved. Germline V gene lookup returns CDR1 MRHNA and CDR2 SNTAGT. The CDR3 is made up of 11 amino acids. Trimming left V 0 bases short and J 8 bases short, with 4 bases between. CDR3 bases: TGTGCCAGCAGTGACTCCAGGGGCTACACCTTC. This encodes CASSDSRGYTF.